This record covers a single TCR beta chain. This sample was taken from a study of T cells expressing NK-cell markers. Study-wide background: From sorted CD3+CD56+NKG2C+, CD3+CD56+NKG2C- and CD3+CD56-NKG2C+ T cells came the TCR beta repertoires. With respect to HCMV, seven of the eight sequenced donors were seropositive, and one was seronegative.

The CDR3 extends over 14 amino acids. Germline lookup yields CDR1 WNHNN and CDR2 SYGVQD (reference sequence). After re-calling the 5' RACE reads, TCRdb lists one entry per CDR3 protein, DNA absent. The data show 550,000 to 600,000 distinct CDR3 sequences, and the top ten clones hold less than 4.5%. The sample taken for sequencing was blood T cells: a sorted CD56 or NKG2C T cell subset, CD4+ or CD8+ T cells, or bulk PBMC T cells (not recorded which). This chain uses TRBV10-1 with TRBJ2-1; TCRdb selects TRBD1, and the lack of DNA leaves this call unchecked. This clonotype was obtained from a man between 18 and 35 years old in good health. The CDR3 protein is CASSWDTRNNEQFF.